This T cell receptor (beta chain) was captured in a study of blood T cell repertoires in COVID-19. Study summary: Material from acute and convalescent COVID-19 was sourced from the United States, Italy and Spain.

Authors' processing steps: Reference gene primers were amplified, and this amplification served to estimate nucleated cell counts. Measured with immunoSEQ multiplex PCR; TCRdb has only the in-frame clones, and not every one. V and J calls and clone size follow that table, whereas D and trimming were derived from the DNA. The sample holds more than 95,000 clones, around three quarters seen once. This CDR3 has 12 amino acids. V dropped 3 bases and J dropped 5 bases, with 8 bases sitting between them. Germline CDR1 reads LGHDT; CDR2 reads YNNKEL (reference sequence). Source material: peripheral blood. The sequence was obtained from a man aged 70-80 years with acute or convalescent COVID-19. The chain employs TRBV3-1 (or the pseudogene TRBV3-2) and TRBJ2-7; weak D call: TRBD2 (6 bases). DNA for the CDR3: TGTGCCAGCAGCCACCGGACTAACGAGCAGTACTTC. This translates into CASSHRTNEQYF.